This T cell receptor (beta chain) is drawn from a study of OX40 agonist ivuxolimab in advanced cancers. Whole-study results and caveats: There was clonal expansion of CD4+ and CD8+ blood T cells by week 6 at 0.1 to 3.0 mg/kg. Some of the nonresponding patients also showed low levels of normalized T-cell clonal expansion. The 0.1-3.0 mg/kg partial responders had among the lowest clonal expansion. More expanded clones were found, on average, in CD8+ than in CD4+ T cells.

V lost 0 bases to trimming and J lost 5 bases; unmatched junction nucleotides: 4. There are 14 residues in the CDR3. Germline loops: CDR1 MNHEY, CDR2 SVGAGI. This clone was recorded only once. The antigen is not known. TCRdb's table, derived via immunoSEQ multiplex PCR, lists solely in-frame clones and lacks some. The table shows some 70,000 clones, with approximately 80% occurring only once. The sequence was obtained from an adult with an advanced solid tumor such as melanoma, head and neck, liver or kidney cancer. The genes are TRBV6-5 and TRBJ2-7; 7 bases align to TRBD1. Specimen: CD4+ or CD8+ T cells sorted from blood, collected in a trial of the OX40 agonist ivuxolimab. The CDR3 nucleotides are TGTGCCAGCAGTTACTCGACAGGGCTGAACGAGCAGTACTTC. Residues: CASSYSTGLNEQYF.